Described below is a single TCR beta chain sequence and its context. cDNA reverse transcribed from extracted RNA served as the sequencing template. Assay used: immunoSEQ multiplex PCR; TCRdb lists only in-frame clones, some missing. The sample consists of about 180,000 clones, just over 65% of them appearing once. V lost 4 bases to trimming and J lost 4 bases; unmatched junction nucleotides: 7. This CDR3 is 15 amino acids long. Germline V lookup: CDR1 SQVTM, CDR2 ANQGSEA. The data are from a study of CD8+ T cells in alopecia areata. Sequencing was performed on CD8+ T cells sorted from blood, taken at week 0. The chain has TRBV29-1 and TRBJ2-3; 11 positions agree with TRBD2. The clonotype comes from a human donor with alopecia areata. The chain's CDR3 is CSVVGLAGGPDTQYF. CDR3 nucleotide sequence: TGCAGCGTTGTCGGTCTAGCGGGGGGCCCAGATACGCAGTATTTT.